These T cell receptor beta chains were read from a single sample in a study of cytomegalovirus exposure and HLA in healthy donors. Here immunoSEQ multiplex PCR was the method, and the copy in TCRdb shows in-frame clones only, minus some. The data show fewer than 150,000 clones, over 70% seen once. The specimen was PBMCs. These receptors all come from a male donor in good health and CMV-seronegative. Each CDR3 is given without its conserved first and last residue. The order of the fields is J gene, V gene, CDR3 protein.

TRBJ1-1 | TRBV7-2 | ASSRQGSTEAF
TRBJ2-1 | TRBV4-1 | ASSQGGGNPGNEQF
TRBJ2-7 | TRBV5-1 | ASSLGTGVYEQY
TRBJ1-1 | TRBV4-1 | ASSQDGTGSKNTEAF
TRBJ1-1 | TRBV5-1 | ASSLAGRTEAF
TRBJ2-7 | TRBV10-3 | AISGGQGGSYEQY
TRBJ2-7 | TRBV28 | ASSWNRGQGEQY
TRBJ2-3 | TRBV10-3 | AISEGLAGITDTQY
TRBJ1-1 | TRBV4-1 | ASSQDRTGGGMNTEAF
TRBJ2-7 | TRBV7-2 | ASSRDRARGEQY
TRBJ1-6 | TRBV28 | ASRGGTAWTQEPLH
TRBJ2-3 | TRBV2 | ASSEERSTLNAQY
TRBJ1-2 | TRBV10-1 | ASSESDGRGYT
TRBJ1-2 | TRBV28 | ASSYDRGGYT
TRBJ1-2 | TRBV28 | ASSSGTGIYGYT
TRBJ1-1 | TRBV29-1 | SVGTGWGMNTEAF
TRBJ1-5 | TRBV7-9 | ASSEGVQPQH
TRBJ1-1 | TRBV10-2 | ASSGGGAGEAF
TRBJ2-7 | TRBV27 | ASRFEGQPNREQY
TRBJ2-7 | TRBV30 | AWTDRDYEQY
TRBJ1-2 | TRBV28 | ASTTGGMGGGYT
TRBJ1-2 | TRBV5-5 | ASSLIPGRRSYT
TRBJ1-1 | TRBV7-2 | ASSLVSGVGTEAF
TRBJ1-4 | TRBV9 | ASSVDDDRPNEKLF
TRBJ2-1 | TRBV5-1 | ASSSAGLAKEQF
TRBJ1-2 | TRBV27 | ASSFRGGKAGYT
TRBJ1-3 | TRBV14 | ASSQDRTSGNTIY
TRBJ2-2 | TRBV19 | ASRIYGTANTGELF
TRBJ1-1 | TRBV7-9 | ASSGPRGPEAF